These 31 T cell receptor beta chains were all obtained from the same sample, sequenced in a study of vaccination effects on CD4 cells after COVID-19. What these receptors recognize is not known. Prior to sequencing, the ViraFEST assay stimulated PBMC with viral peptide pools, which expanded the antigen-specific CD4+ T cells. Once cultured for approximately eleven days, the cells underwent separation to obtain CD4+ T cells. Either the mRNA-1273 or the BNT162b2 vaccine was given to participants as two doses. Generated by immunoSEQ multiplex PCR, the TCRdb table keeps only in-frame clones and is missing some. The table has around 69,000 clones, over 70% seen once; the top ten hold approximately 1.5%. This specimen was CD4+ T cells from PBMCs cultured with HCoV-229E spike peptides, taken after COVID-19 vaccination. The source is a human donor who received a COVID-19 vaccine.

CDR3 protein: CASSLNKGAGETQYF. The CDR3 DNA sequence: TGTGCCAGCAGCTTAAACAAGGGGGCAGGGGAGACCCAGTACTTC. V gene TRBV7-3 combines with J gene TRBJ2-5, with 7 nucleotides matching TRBD1. Germline-derived CDR1 and CDR2 are SGHTA and FQGTGA. The V gene end was trimmed by 1 base and the J gene end by 5 bases; junction bases not matched to a gene: 7. The CDR3 is made up of 15 amino acids.

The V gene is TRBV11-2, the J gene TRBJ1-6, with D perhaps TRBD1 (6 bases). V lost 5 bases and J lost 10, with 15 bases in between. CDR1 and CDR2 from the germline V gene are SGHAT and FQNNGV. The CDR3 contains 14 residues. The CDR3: CASSGQGSGSPLHF. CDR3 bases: TGTGCCAGCAGCGGTCAGGGGTCGGGGTCACCCCTCCACTTT.

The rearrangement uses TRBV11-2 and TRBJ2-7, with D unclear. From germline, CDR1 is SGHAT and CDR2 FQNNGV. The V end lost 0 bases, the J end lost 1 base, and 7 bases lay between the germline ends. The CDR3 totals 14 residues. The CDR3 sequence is CASSLDRRSYEQYV. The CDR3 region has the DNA TGTGCCAGCAGCTTAGATCGGAGATCCTACGAGCAGTACGTC.

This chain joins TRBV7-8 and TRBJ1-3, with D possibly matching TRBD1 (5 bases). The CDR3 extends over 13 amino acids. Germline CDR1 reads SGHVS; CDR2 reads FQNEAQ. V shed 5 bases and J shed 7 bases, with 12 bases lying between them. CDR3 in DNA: TGTGCCAGCAGCACTACGGGGGTGAACACCATATATTTT. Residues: CASSTTGVNTIYF.

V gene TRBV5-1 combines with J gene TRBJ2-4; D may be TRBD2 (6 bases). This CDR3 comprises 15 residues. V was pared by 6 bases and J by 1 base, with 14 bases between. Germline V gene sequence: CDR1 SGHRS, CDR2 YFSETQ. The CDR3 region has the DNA TGCGCCAGCACCCGGAGCGCGGGGGCCAAAAACATTCAGTACTTC. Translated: CASTRSAGAKNIQYF.

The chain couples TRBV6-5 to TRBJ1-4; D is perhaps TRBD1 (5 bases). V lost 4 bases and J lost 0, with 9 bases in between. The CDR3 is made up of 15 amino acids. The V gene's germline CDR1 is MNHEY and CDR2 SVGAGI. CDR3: CASSSRGATNEKLFF. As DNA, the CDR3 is TGTGCCAGCAGTTCGAGGGGTGCAACTAATGAAAAACTGTTTTTT.

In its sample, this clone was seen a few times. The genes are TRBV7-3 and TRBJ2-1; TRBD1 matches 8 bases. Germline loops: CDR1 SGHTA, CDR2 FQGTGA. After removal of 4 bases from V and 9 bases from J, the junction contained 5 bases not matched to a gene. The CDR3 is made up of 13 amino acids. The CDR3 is CASSWADRAEQFF. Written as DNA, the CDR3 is TGTGCCAGCAGCTGGGCGGACAGGGCTGAGCAGTTCTTC.

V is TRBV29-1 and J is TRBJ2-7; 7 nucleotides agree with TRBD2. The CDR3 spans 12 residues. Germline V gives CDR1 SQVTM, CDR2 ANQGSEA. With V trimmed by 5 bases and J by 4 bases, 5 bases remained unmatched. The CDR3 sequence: CSVSEGGYEQYV. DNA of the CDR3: TGCAGCGTTTCCGAGGGAGGGTACGAGCAGTACGTC.

The CDR3 loop is CASSLNGDRETEAFF. In DNA, the CDR3 is TGTGCCAGCAGCTTAAATGGGGACAGGGAGACTGAAGCTTTCTTT. The V call is TRBV7-3, the J call TRBJ1-1; 9 bases are a match to TRBD1. The CDR3 sequence is 15 residues long. The V segment lost 1 base and the J segment 5 bases; nucleotides outside the gene matches: 5. In germline, CDR1 is SGHTA, CDR2 FQGTGA.

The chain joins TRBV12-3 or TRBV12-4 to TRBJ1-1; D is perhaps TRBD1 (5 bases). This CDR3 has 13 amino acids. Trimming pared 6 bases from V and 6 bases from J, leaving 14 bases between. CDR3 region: CASRLTVGAEAFF. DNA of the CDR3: TGTGCCAGCAGGTTGACAGTTGGGGCTGAAGCTTTCTTT.

The CDR3 sequence is CATSRGVAQPQHF. The DNA for the CDR3 is TGTGCCACCAGCAGAGGGGTTGCTCAGCCCCAGCATTTT. The V and J genes are TRBV15 and TRBJ1-5, with D unresolved. Germline CDR1 LNHNV, CDR2 YYDKDF (reference sequence). The CDR3 has 13 amino acids. Trimming removed 1 base at V and 6 bases at J, with 7 bases between.

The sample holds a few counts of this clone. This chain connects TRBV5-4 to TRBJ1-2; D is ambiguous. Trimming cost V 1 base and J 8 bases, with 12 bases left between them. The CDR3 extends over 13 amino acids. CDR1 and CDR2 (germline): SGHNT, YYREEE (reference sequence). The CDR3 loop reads CASSLYGVEGYTF. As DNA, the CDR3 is TGTGCCAGCAGCTTGTACGGGGTGGAAGGCTACACCTTC. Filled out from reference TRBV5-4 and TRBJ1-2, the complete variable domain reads ETGVTQSPTHLIKTRGQQVTLRCSSQSGHNTVSWYQQALGQGPQFIFQYYREEENGRGNFPPRFSGLQFPNYSSELNVNALELDDSALYLCASSLYGVEGYTFGSGTRLTVV.

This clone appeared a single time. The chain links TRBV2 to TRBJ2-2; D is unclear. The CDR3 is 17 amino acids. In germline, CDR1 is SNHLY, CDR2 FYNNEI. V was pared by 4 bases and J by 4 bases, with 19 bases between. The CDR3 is CASSVAPPKGGTGELFF. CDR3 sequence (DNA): TGTGCCAGCAGTGTAGCCCCCCCGAAGGGCGGCACCGGGGAGCTGTTTTTT.

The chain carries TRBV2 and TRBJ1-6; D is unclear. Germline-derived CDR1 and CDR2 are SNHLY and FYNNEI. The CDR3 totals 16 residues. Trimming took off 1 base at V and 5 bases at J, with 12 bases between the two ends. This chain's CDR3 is CASSEVIPRNNSPLHF. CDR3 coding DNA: TGTGCCAGCAGTGAAGTCATACCCAGGAATAATTCACCCCTCCACTTT.

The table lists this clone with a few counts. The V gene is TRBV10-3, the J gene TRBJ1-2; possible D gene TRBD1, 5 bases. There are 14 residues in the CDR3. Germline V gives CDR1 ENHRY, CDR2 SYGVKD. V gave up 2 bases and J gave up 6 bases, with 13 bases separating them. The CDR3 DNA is TGTGCCATCAGTGAGAGATCAGGGAGGGATGGCTACACCTTC. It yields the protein CAISERSGRDGYTF.

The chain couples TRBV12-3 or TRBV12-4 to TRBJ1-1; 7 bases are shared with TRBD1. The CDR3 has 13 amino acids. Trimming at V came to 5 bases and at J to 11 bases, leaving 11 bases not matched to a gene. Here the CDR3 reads CASSPYPQGYAFF. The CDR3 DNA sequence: TGTGCCAGCAGTCCATACCCACAGGGGTACGCTTTCTTT.

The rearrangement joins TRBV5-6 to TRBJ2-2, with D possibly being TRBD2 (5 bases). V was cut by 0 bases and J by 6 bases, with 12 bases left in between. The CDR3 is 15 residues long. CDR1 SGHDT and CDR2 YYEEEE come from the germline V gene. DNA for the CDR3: TGTGCCAGCAGCTTGGCCCCGGGAAATGCCGGGGAGCTGTTTTTT. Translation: CASSLAPGNAGELFF.

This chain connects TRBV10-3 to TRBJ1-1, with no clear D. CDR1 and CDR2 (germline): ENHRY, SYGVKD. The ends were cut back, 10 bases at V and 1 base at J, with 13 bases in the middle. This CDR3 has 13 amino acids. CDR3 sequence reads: CARSSGENTEAFF. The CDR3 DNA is TGTGCCAGAAGCTCCGGGGAGAACACTGAAGCTTTCTTT.

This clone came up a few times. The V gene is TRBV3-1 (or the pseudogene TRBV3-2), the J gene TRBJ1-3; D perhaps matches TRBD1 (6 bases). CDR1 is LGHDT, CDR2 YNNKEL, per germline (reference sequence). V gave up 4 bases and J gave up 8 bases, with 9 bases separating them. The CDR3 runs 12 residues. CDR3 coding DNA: TGTGCCAGCAGCCTGGGGGGGCACACCATATATTTT. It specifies CASSLGGHTIYF.

The CDR3 coding sequence is TGCGCCAGCAGCTTGCCGACAGGGGAAGAGACCCAGTACTTC. Its translation: CASSLPTGEETQYF. The chain uses TRBV5-1 and TRBJ2-5, with 8 bases matching TRBD1. V was clipped by 1 base and J by 3 bases; unmatched bases: 2. The CDR3 is 14 residues long. Looked up from germline, CDR1 is SGHRS and CDR2 is YFSETQ.

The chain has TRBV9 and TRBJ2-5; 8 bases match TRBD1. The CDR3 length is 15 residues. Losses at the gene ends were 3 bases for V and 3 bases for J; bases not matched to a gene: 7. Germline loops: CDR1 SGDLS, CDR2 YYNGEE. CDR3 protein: CASSGTGFSKETQYF. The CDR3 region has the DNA TGTGCCAGCAGCGGGACAGGGTTCTCAAAAGAGACCCAGTACTTC.

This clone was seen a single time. The CDR3 sequence: CAEGAGLNQPQHF. CDR3 nucleotide sequence: TGTGCCGAAGGGGCAGGGCTCAATCAGCCCCAGCATTTT. The J gene is TRBJ1-5, the V gene TRBV28; perhaps TRBD1 as D (5 bases). Trimming pared 11 bases from V and 3 bases from J, leaving 14 bases between. The CDR3 consists of 13 residues. Germline V gene data show CDR1 as MDHEN and CDR2 as SYDVKM.

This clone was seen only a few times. CDR3 nucleotide sequence: TGTGCCAGCTCACCGCAAGGTGGAGAGCCCCAGCATTTT. It encodes CASSPQGGEPQHF. J is TRBJ1-5 and V is TRBV18; no firm D call. This CDR3 region has 13 residues. The V gene's germline CDR1 is KGHSH and CDR2 LQKENI. V dropped 3 bases and J dropped 8 bases, with 11 bases sitting between them.

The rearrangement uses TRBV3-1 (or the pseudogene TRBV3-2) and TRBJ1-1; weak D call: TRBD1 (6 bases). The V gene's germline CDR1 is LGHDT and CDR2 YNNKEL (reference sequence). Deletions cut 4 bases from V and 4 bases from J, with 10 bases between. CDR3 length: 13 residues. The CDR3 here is CASSPTGTTEAFF. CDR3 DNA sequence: TGTGCCAGCAGCCCTACAGGGACCACTGAAGCTTTCTTT.

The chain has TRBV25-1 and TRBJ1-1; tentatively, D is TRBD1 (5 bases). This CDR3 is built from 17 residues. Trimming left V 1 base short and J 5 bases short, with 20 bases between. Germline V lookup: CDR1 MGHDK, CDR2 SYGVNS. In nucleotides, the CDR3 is TGTGCCAGCAGTGAATCCCCCTTCCCAGGTGGGGGGACTGAAGCTTTCTTT. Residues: CASSESPFPGGGTEAFF.

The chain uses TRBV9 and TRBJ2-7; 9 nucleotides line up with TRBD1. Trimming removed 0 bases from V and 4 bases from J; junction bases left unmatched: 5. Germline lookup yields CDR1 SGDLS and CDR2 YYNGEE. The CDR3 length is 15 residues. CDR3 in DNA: TGTGCCAGCAGCGTAGCGGGACAGGGTAGTTACGAGCAGTACGTC. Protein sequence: CASSVAGQGSYEQYV.

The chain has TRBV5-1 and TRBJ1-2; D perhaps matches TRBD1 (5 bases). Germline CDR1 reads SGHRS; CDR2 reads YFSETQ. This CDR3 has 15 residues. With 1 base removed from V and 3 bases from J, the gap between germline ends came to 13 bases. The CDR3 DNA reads TGCGCCAGCAGCTTGAGTTCAGGGACGTACTATGGCTACACCTTC. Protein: CASSLSSGTYYGYTF.

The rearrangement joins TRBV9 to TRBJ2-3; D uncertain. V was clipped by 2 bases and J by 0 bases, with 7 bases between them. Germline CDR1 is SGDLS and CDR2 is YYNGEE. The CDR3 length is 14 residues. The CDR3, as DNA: TGTGCCAGCAGCGTGATATCTAGCACAGATACGCAGTATTTT. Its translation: CASSVISSTDTQYF.

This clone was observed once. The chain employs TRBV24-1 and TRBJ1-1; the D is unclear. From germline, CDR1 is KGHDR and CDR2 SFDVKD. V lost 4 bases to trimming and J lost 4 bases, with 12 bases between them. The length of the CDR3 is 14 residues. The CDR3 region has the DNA TGTGCCACCAGTGACCCCCGCTCGGGCACTGAAGCTTTCTTT. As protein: CATSDPRSGTEAFF.

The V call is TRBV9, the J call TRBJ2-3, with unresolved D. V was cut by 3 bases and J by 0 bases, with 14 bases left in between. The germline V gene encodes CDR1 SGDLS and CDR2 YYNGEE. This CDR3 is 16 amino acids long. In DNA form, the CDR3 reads TGTGCCAGCAGCGGACGACCCACTGTTAGCACAGATACGCAGTATTTT. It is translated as CASSGRPTVSTDTQYF.

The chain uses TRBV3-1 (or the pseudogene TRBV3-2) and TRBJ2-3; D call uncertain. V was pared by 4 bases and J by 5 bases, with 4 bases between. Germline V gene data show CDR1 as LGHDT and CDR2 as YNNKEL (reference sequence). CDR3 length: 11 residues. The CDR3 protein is CASSPGDTQYF. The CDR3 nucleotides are TGTGCCAGCAGCCCCGGAGATACGCAGTATTTT.